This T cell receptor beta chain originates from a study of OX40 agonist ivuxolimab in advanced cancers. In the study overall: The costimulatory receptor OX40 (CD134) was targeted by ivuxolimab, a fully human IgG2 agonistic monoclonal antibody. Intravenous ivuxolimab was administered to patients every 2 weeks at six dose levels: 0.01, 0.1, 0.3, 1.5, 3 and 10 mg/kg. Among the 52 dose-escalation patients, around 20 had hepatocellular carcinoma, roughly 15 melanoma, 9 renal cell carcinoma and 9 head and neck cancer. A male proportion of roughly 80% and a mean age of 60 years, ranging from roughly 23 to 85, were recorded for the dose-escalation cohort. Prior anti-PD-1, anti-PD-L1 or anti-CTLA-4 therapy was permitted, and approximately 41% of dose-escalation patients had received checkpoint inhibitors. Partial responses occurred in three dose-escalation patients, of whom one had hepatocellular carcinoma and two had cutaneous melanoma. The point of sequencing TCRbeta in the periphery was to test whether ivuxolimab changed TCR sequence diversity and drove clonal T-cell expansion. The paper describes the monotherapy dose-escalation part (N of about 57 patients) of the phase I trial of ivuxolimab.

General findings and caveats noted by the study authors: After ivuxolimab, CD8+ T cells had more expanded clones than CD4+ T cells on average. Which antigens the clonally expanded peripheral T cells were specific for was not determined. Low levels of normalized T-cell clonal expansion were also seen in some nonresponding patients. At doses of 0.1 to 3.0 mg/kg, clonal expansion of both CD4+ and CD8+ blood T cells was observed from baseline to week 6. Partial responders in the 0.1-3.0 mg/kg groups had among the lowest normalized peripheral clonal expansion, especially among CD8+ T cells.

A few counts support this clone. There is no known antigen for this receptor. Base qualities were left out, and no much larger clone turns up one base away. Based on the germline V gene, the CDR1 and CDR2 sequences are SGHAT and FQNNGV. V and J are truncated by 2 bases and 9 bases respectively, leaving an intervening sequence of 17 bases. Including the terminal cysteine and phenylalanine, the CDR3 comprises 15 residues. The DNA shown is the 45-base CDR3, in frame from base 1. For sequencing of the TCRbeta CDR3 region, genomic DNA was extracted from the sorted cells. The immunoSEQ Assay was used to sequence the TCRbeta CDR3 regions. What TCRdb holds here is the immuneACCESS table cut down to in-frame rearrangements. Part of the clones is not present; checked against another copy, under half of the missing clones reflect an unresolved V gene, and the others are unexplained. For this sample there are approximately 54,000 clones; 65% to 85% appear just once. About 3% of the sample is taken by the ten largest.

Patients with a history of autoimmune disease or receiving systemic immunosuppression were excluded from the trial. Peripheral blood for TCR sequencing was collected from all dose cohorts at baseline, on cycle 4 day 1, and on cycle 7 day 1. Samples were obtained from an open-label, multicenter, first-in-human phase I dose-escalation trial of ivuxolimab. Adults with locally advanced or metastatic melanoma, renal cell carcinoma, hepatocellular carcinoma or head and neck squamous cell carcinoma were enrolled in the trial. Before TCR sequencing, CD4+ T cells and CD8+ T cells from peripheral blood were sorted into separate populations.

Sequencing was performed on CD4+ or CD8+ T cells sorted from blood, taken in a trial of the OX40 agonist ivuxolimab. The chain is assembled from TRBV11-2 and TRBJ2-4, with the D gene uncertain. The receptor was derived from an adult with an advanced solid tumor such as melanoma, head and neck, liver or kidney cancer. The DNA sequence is TGTGCCAGCAGCTTAACAGTCACCCGTTCGGGCATTCAGTACTTC. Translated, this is CASSLTVTRSGIQYF.